The present T cell receptor (beta chain) was sequenced within a study of Ad26.COV2.S vaccination and SARS-CoV-2 variants. Study details: Donor was assigned to the Ad26.COV2.S arm of trial COV1001.

In this sample, this clone turned up a few times. The target antigen is unknown. General study findings and limits: People who got the vaccine had more spike-specific TCR breadth than people who got placebo.

V lost 7 bases and J 6 bases, leaving 13 bases between the germline ends. This CDR3 is 12 amino acids long. Germline V gene lookup returns CDR1 SNHLY and CDR2 FYNNEI. The assay was immunoSEQ multiplex PCR, and TCRdb's table has in-frame clones only and misses some. Here the sample spans under 400,000 clones, about nine tenths being singletons. As for treatment: roughly 18 received Ad26.COV2.S at low or high dose, single or two shots; five or six received placebo; per-sample allocation not given. Samples analyzed were those drawn on day 63 after the first vaccine or placebo injection. This Boston cohort included adults aged 18-55 years.

V usage is TRBV2 and J usage is TRBJ2-7; D remains unclear. The source was peripheral blood, collected in a trial of Ad26.COV2.S vaccine versus placebo. The receptor comes from a person between 18 and 59 years old who received the Ad26.COV2.S COVID-19 vaccine or a placebo. For the CDR3, the DNA is TGTGCCAGCAAAGTCGGCCCCTCCGAGCAGTACTTC. Its translation: CASKVGPSEQYF. Filled out from reference TRBV2 and TRBJ2-7, the complete variable domain reads EPEVTQTPSHQVTQMGQEVILRCVPISNHLYFYWYRQILGQKVEFLVSFYNNEISEKSEIFDDQFSVERPDGSNFTLKIRSTKLEDSAMYFCASKVGPSEQYFGPGTRLTVT.